The sequence of this T cell receptor beta chain was determined in a study of pediatric ulcerative colitis. Study-level points and caveats: Ulcerative colitis patients shared more blood-rectal clones than controls. Clonal expansions reduced rectal repertoire diversity in acute severe colitis. Two rectal clonotypes were found only in ulcerative colitis patients, all of them.

Assay: immunoSEQ multiplex PCR; the TCRdb copy retains only in-frame clones and omits some. The sample consists of 30,000 or so clones, roughly 81% of them appearing once. One to two pinch biopsies were taken from the rectum during colonoscopy. The diagnostic colonoscopy in ulcerative colitis patients preceded any immunosuppressive treatment. The CDR3 is made up of 15 amino acids. V dropped 1 base and J dropped 5; count of bases not matched to a gene: 9. CDR1 and CDR2 (germline): SGHNT, YYREEE (reference sequence). On this clone itself: Its target is unknown.

The TCR comes from a boy aged 5-17 years with mild ulcerative colitis. The sample taken for sequencing was gut tissue. V gene TRBV5-4 combines with J gene TRBJ2-7, with 7 bases identical to TRBD2. CDR3 bases: TGTGCCAGCAGCTTGCCAGCGGGGTACCCCCACGAGCAGTACTTC. Protein product: CASSLPAGYPHEQYF.